What follows are 32 T cell receptor beta chains derived from one specimen sequenced in a study of shared clonotypes between healthy human individuals. Sequencing was performed with immunoSEQ multiplex PCR; in TCRdb, only in-frame clones are kept and a portion is missing. The sample consists of approximately 1.4 million clones, around 98% of them appearing once. Input material: naive CD4+ T cells sorted from blood. As for subset: CD45RA+ positively selected. All receptors come from a man aged 25-45 years in good health.

The V and J genes are TRBV18 and TRBJ2-2; 9 bases map to TRBD1. V was pared by 5 bases and J by 0 bases, with 4 bases of the junction left unmatched. This CDR3 comprises 16 residues. CDR1 and CDR2 (germline): KGHSH, LQKENI. This chain's CDR3 is CASSYGQGPNTGELFF. As DNA, the CDR3 is TGTGCCAGCTCATACGGACAGGGGCCGAACACCGGGGAGCTGTTTTTT.

This rearrangement joins TRBV7-6 to TRBJ1-2; 8 positions agree with TRBD1. The CDR3 runs 13 residues. V lost 1 base to trimming and J lost 8 bases; unmatched junction nucleotides: 3. CDR1 and CDR2 (germline): SGHVS, FNYEAQ. CDR3 loop: CASSLGTGYGYTF. The CDR3 DNA reads TGTGCCAGCAGCTTAGGGACAGGGTACGGCTACACCTTC.

The chain uses TRBV5-8 and TRBJ1-1; D gene uncertain. The CDR3 is made up of 14 amino acids. Germline V gene data show CDR1 as SGHTS and CDR2 as YDEGEE. V was pared by 4 bases and J by 5 bases, with 15 bases between. In DNA form, the CDR3 reads TGTGCCAGCAGCCTCCCCGGTAGGACTACTGAAGCTTTCTTT. Protein product: CASSLPGRTTEAFF.

The chain recombines TRBV5-1 with TRBJ2-2; D gene uncertain. V shed 0 bases and J shed 4 bases, with 10 bases lying between them. Germline V gene data show CDR1 as SGHRS and CDR2 as YFSETQ. The CDR3 length is 15 residues. DNA of the CDR3: TGCGCCAGCAGCTTGGGGGGATCAGGCACCGGGGAGCTGTTTTTT. This encodes CASSLGGSGTGELFF.

V usage is TRBV11-3 and J usage is TRBJ2-1; 7 positions match TRBD2. Trimming at V came to 1 base and at J to 1 base, leaving 4 bases not matched to a gene. The CDR3 consists of 16 residues. Germline V gene data show CDR1 as SGHNT and CDR2 as YENEEA. In DNA form, the CDR3 reads TGTGCCAGCAGCTTAGGGCGGGAGTCGTCCTACAATGAGCAGTTCTTC. The encoded protein is CASSLGRESSYNEQFF.

This rearrangement joins TRBV7-8 to TRBJ1-5; 11 bases align to TRBD1. J gave up 0 bases and V 5 bases, and 12 bases lay outside the gene matches. Germline CDR1 and CDR2: SGHVS and FQNEAQ. This CDR3 has 19 amino acids. The CDR3 loop is CASSPSPGQGANSNQPQHF. The CDR3, as DNA: TGTGCCAGCAGCCCCTCCCCTGGACAGGGGGCTAATAGCAATCAGCCCCAGCATTTT.

V usage is TRBV7-2 and J usage is TRBJ1-2, with D possibly matching TRBD1 (6 bases). Trimming took 1 base from V and 8 from J, leaving 14 bases between them. CDR1 is SGHTA and CDR2 is FQGNSA in the germline V gene. The CDR3 is made up of 14 amino acids. The CDR3 DNA is TGTGCCAGCAGCTTAGAAGCAGGGGCGGGCGGCTACACCTTC. Translation: CASSLEAGAGGYTF.

Comments on this clone: The same CDR3 also results from other DNA sequences found in this sample. This chain links TRBV29-1 with TRBJ2-1; 7 nucleotides agree with TRBD1. Germline V lookup: CDR1 SQVTM, CDR2 ANQGSEA. Unmatched junction bases numbered 3, after V lost 4 bases and J lost 9 bases. This CDR3 has 11 amino acids. This CDR3 is CSVGQGGEQFF. The CDR3 region has the DNA TGCAGCGTTGGACAGGGTGGTGAGCAGTTCTTC.

The rearrangement links TRBV19 to TRBJ1-5; the D gene is possibly TRBD1 (5 bases). This CDR3 contains 14 residues. Germline CDR1 is LNHDA and CDR2 is SQIVND (reference sequence). The V and J ends lost 8 bases and 0 bases respectively, with 11 bases between them. CDR3 DNA sequence: TGTGCCAGTCGGGACGGATATAGCAATCAGCCCCAGCATTTT. Protein sequence: CASRDGYSNQPQHF.

This clone was detected only once. The chain couples TRBV27 to TRBJ1-5; TRBD1 matches at 9 bases. With 6 bases clipped from V and 7 bases from J, the junction kept 7 bases outside the gene matches. The germline CDR1 and CDR2 sequences are MNHEY and SMNVEV (reference sequence). The CDR3 covers 14 residues. In nucleotides, the CDR3 is TGTGCCAGCAGGGGACAGGGTGGAGGGCAGCCCCAGCATTTT. It encodes CASRGQGGGQPQHF.

As for this clone: The same CDR3 arises from other DNA sequences in this sample as well. The chain links TRBV10-1 to TRBJ2-1; D is unresolved. The V and J ends lost 4 bases and 0 bases respectively, with 7 bases between them. Germline loops: CDR1 WNHNN, CDR2 SYGVQD (reference sequence). This CDR3 is 14 amino acids long. This CDR3 reads CASSASGSYNEQFF. The CDR3 DNA reads as TGCGCCAGCAGTGCGAGTGGCTCCTACAATGAGCAGTTCTTC.

The J gene is TRBJ2-3, the V gene TRBV29-1, with 8 bases aligning to TRBD2. The V gene's germline CDR1 is SQVTM and CDR2 ANQGSEA. After removal of 7 bases from V and 6 bases from J, the junction contained 12 bases not matched to a gene. This CDR3 is 14 amino acids long. The CDR3, as DNA: TGCAGCGCCTCGGGTAGCGGGATACGGGATACGCAGTATTTT. It encodes CSASGSGIRDTQYF.

The rearrangement links TRBV5-4 to TRBJ2-7; D remains unclear. CDR3 length: 16 amino acids. V was clipped by 1 base and J by 0 bases, with 14 bases between them. Germline values: CDR1 SGHNT, CDR2 YYREEE (reference sequence). CDR3 in amino acids: CASSLQLGAISYEQYF. CDR3 bases: TGTGCCAGCAGCTTGCAGTTAGGTGCTATCTCCTACGAGCAGTACTTC.

In DNA, the CDR3 is TGTGCCAGCTCACTATCTAGCGGGAGACCGAATACGCAGTATTTT. Its translation is CASSLSSGRPNTQYF. The rearrangement links TRBV18 to TRBJ2-3; 10 positions agree with TRBD2. This CDR3 is 15 amino acids long. Germline lookup yields CDR1 KGHSH and CDR2 LQKENI. V gave up 4 bases and J gave up 7 bases; unmatched junction bases: 8. Drawing the rest from reference TRBV18 and TRBJ2-3, the complete variable domain is NAGVMQNPRHLVRRRGQEARLRCSPMKGHSHVYWYRQLPEEGLKFMVYLQKENIIDESGMPKERFSAEFPKEGPSILRIQQVVRGDSAAYFCASSLSSGRPNTQYFGPGTRLTVL.

The chain links TRBV27 to TRBJ2-5, with 9 bases fitting TRBD2. The germline V gene encodes CDR1 MNHEY and CDR2 SMNVEV (reference sequence). The junction had 14 bases not matched to a gene; V was cut back by 2 bases and J by 7 bases. This CDR3 contains 17 residues. The CDR3 DNA reads as TGTGCCAGCAGTTTAGCGGGAGGGCCTTTACAACGGGGGACCCAGTACTTC. It is translated as CASSLAGGPLQRGTQYF.

This sequence joins TRBV6-1 and TRBJ2-1; 10 nucleotides line up with TRBD2. The CDR3 has 15 amino acids. Germline CDR1 and CDR2: MNHNS and SASEGT. With 7 bases clipped from V and 10 bases from J, the junction kept 13 bases outside the gene matches. CDR3 in DNA: TGTGCCAGCATCGTAGCGGGGGGTACCTCTTCGGAGCAGTTCTTC. Translated, it gives CASIVAGGTSSEQFF.

This chain uses TRBV28 with TRBJ1-1; no clear D gene. Germline V lookup: CDR1 MDHEN, CDR2 SYDVKM. Trimming shortened V by 6 bases and J by 0 bases, and 8 bases separated the two germline ends. CDR3 size: 13 residues. In DNA, the CDR3 is TGTGCCAGCAGGCGGCTTATGAACACTGAAGCTTTCTTT. Its translation: CASRRLMNTEAFF.

The rearrangement uses TRBV21-1 and TRBJ2-1; no DNA check was done on the table's D call, TRBD2. TRBV21-1 is noted as a pseudogene. CDR3 size: 14 residues. The CDR3 bases are TGTGCCAGCAGCAAGGGACTAGCGGGACACGAGCAGTTCTTC. It translates to CASSKGLAGHEQFF.

The J gene is TRBJ1-2, the V gene TRBV28; D may be TRBD1 (6 bases). V was cut by 2 bases and J by 7 bases, with 17 bases left in between. This CDR3 is built from 15 residues. Germline V gene lookup returns CDR1 MDHEN and CDR2 SYDVKM. The CDR3 DNA sequence: TGTGCCAGCAGTTTACAGGGGACCAGCAATCGTGGCTACACCTTC. This codes for CASSLQGTSNRGYTF.

This clone is a singleton in its sample. The chain is built from TRBV19 and TRBJ2-7; D possibly corresponds to TRBD1 (5 bases). Trimming removed 3 bases at V and 3 bases at J, with 18 bases between. The CDR3 runs 16 residues. Germline V gives CDR1 LNHDA, CDR2 SQIVND (reference sequence). CDR3 bases: TGTGCCAGTAGTATGGGAAGCAGGGTAGGTTACTACGAGCAGTACTTC. It is translated as CASSMGSRVGYYEQYF.

The V and J genes are TRBV7-7 and TRBJ2-5; 9 bases are a match to TRBD2. With V trimmed by 4 bases and J by 5 bases, 17 bases remained unmatched. CDR1 is SSHAT, CDR2 FNYEAQ, per germline (reference sequence). The CDR3 sequence is 18 residues long. This chain's CDR3 is CASSSTPSGRLGRETQYF. CDR3 DNA: TGTGCCAGCAGCTCGACCCCCAGCGGGAGGCTGGGGAGGGAGACCCAGTACTTC.

The J gene is TRBJ2-2, the V gene TRBV5-4; D perhaps matches TRBD2 (5 bases). CDR1 and CDR2 from the germline V gene are SGHNT and YYREEE (reference sequence). CDR3 size: 17 residues. With 3 bases removed from V and 0 bases from J, the gap between germline ends came to 15 bases. The CDR3 DNA follows: TGTGCCAGCAGCTACCTAGGACTGTCCTCGAACACCGGGGAGCTGTTTTTT. Encoded protein: CASSYLGLSSNTGELFF.

The chain is built from TRBV4-1 and TRBJ2-1; 14 bases fit TRBD2. V shed 4 bases and J 8 bases; nucleotides not matched to a gene: 10. The CDR3 has 17 residues. CDR1 is MGHRA and CDR2 is YSYEKL in the germline V gene. The CDR3 is CASSLVRLAGGGYEQFF. The CDR3 nucleotides read TGCGCCAGCAGCCTCGTCCGACTAGCGGGAGGGGGCTATGAGCAGTTCTTC.

The J gene is TRBJ2-7, the V gene TRBV5-4; the match to TRBD2 covers 8 bases. This CDR3 comprises 16 residues. Trimming removed 4 bases from V and 5 bases from J; junction bases left unmatched: 14. CDR1 and CDR2 from the germline V gene are SGHNT and YYREEE (reference sequence). The CDR3 here is CASSPTPSGGPHEQYF. CDR3 coding DNA: TGTGCCAGCAGCCCTACCCCATCGGGAGGGCCCCACGAGCAGTACTTC.

Remarks on this clone: Other DNA sequences from this sample encode an identical CDR3 as well. The genes are TRBV9 and TRBJ2-7, with 10 bases identical to TRBD2. This CDR3 contains 15 residues. The trim removed 0 bases at V and 7 bases at J, leaving 7 bases unmatched. CDR1 and CDR2 from the germline V gene are SGDLS and YYNGEE. The CDR3 coding sequence is TGTGCCAGCAGCGTAGGGGCTAGCGGGAGTAGTGAGCAGTACTTC. Its protein is CASSVGASGSSEQYF.

The sample holds one count of this clone. This chain links TRBV7-2 with TRBJ2-2; maybe TRBD1 (5 bases). Germline CDR1 SGHTA, CDR2 FQGNSA. There are 15 residues in the CDR3. Trimming took off 8 bases at V and 0 bases at J, with 13 bases between the two ends. CDR3 sequence (DNA): TGTGCCAGCCGCGTAGGGGCCGCGAACACCGGGGAGCTGTTTTTT. This sequence encodes CASRVGAANTGELFF.

The gene calls are TRBV7-9 and TRBJ1-3, with D uncertain. Germline CDR1 SEHNR, CDR2 FQNEAQ (reference sequence). CDR3 length: 16 amino acids. Deletions cut 5 bases from V and 0 bases from J, with 14 bases between. The CDR3 sequence is CASSPNLATSGNTIYF. The CDR3 DNA follows: TGTGCCAGCAGCCCCAATTTGGCCACCTCTGGAAACACCATATATTTT.

V and J are TRBV28 and TRBJ1-5; D is perhaps TRBD1 (6 bases). The germline V and J ends were trimmed by 4 bases and 0 bases, with 16 bases remaining between them. This CDR3 region has 17 residues. Looked up from germline, CDR1 is MDHEN and CDR2 is SYDVKM. CDR3 coding DNA: TGTGCCAGCAGTTACAGGGCAGGTCATTCTAGCAATCAGCCCCAGCATTTT. This codes for CASSYRAGHSSNQPQHF. Full variable domain (remainder filled in from reference TRBV28 and TRBJ1-5): DVKVTQSSRYLVKRTGEKVFLECVQDMDHENMFWYRQDPGLGLRLIYFSYDVKMKEKGDIPEGYSVSREKKERFSLILESASTNQTSMYLCASSYRAGHSSNQPQHFGDGTRLSIL.

In DNA form, the CDR3 reads TGTGCCAGCAGTTCCACTCTAACAGGGGGCAGGAATCAGCCCCAGCATTTT. Protein: CASSSTLTGGRNQPQHF. The chain joins TRBV28 to TRBJ1-5, with TRBD1 identical over 9 bases. The length of the CDR3 is 17 residues. Germline V gene lookup returns CDR1 MDHEN and CDR2 SYDVKM. The V segment lost 4 bases and the J segment 4 bases; nucleotides outside the gene matches: 11.

Notes on this clone: The sample carries other DNA sequences with the same CDR3. In DNA, the CDR3 is TGTGCCAGCTCACCCCCAGGAATCCAAGAGACCCAGTACTTC. It encodes CASSPPGIQETQYF. The chain carries TRBV18 and TRBJ2-5, with D unclear. Between the trimmed V and J ends, which lost 3 bases and 1 base, there was a span of 9 bases. Germline values: CDR1 KGHSH, CDR2 LQKENI. The CDR3 length is 14 residues.

The chain carries TRBV28 and TRBJ2-1; either TRBD1 or TRBD2 may fit D (5 bases each). The CDR3 is made up of 14 amino acids. V lost 6 bases, J lost 7 bases, and 16 bases lay in between. CDR1 and CDR2 from the germline V gene are MDHEN and SYDVKM. CDR3 residues: CASSTPGPRNEQFF. The CDR3, as DNA: TGTGCCAGCAGCACACCGGGACCAAGGAATGAGCAGTTCTTC.

The chain links TRBV4-3 to TRBJ2-3; 10 nucleotides line up with TRBD1. Germline-derived CDR1 and CDR2 are LGHNA and YSLEER. V shed 5 bases, J shed 5 bases, and the junction held 7 bases outside the gene matches. The CDR3 contains 15 residues. The CDR3, as DNA: TGCGCCAGCAGCACGACAGGGGGCTCGGGAGATACGCAGTATTTT. Its protein product is CASSTTGGSGDTQYF.